These T cell receptor beta chains were read from a single sample in a study of T cell repertoires in cytomegalovirus infection. MiXCR, applied by TCRdb to the reads, yields one record per CDR3 protein. The sample records about 890,000 distinct CDR3 sequences, roughly 30% being singletons. Their cognate antigens are unknown. The sequenced sample was cultured CD8+ T cells from PBMCs, obtained from culture after CMV antigen stimulation. These receptors all come from a human donor in good health (CMV status not recorded). Some clones in this sample may be carry-over from other donors' samples. CDR3s include the opening cysteine and the closing phenylalanine or tryptophan. D genes are given only for firm matches. Clone size, where shown, is once, few, many, or a class for clones that have expanded.

J	V	D	size	DNA	CDR3
TRBJ2-2	TRBV20-1	.	many	TGCAGTGCTAGAGAGGGCTCCCGTTTGGGGGAGCTGTTTTTT	CSAREGSRLGELFF
TRBJ1-1	TRBV6-2/TRBV6-3	TRBD1	few	TGTGCCAGCATTAGGGGGCCGAACACTGAAGCTTTCTTT	CASIRGPNTEAFF
TRBJ1-2	TRBV27	.	few	TGTGCCAGCTATACAGGACAATATGGCTACACCTTC	CASYTGQYGYTF
TRBJ2-5	TRBV12-3/TRBV12-4	.	many	TGTGCCAGCAGTTCAGGGGCACAAGAGACCCAGTACTTC	CASSSGAQETQYF
TRBJ2-1	TRBV7-9	.	.	TGTGCCAGCAACACTCCGGGGCGGGAAAATGAGCAGTTCTTC	CASNTPGRENEQFF
TRBJ1-2	TRBV7-3	.	.	TGTGCCAGCAGCGCTAGCTTACAGGGAGTCTATGGCTACACCTTC	CASSASLQGVYGYTF
TRBJ2-1	TRBV4-1	.	.	TGCGCCAGCAGCCAAGTGTCAGGTGCTGAGCAGTTCTTC	CASSQVSGAEQFF
TRBJ2-7	TRBV5-1	TRBD1	.	TGCGCCAGCAGCTTGCGGGACAGGGTGAACGAGCAGTACTTC	CASSLRDRVNEQYF
TRBJ1-2	TRBV4-1	.	.	TGCGCCAGCAGCCAAGAAGCGACTACCTATGGCTACACCTTC	CASSQEATTYGYTF
TRBJ2-1	TRBV5-5	.	.	TGTGCCAGCAGCTTGCAGCCTTCTTACAATGAGCAGTTCTTC	CASSLQPSYNEQFF
TRBJ2-1	TRBV19	.	.	TGTGCCAGTAGTATAGCAGGTGGCACCGTCTCCTACAATGAGCAGTTCTTC	CASSIAGGTVSYNEQFF
TRBJ2-3	TRBV27	.	.	TGTGCCAGCAGTTTAGGGGGTCAGTCGGATACGCAGTATTTT	CASSLGGQSDTQYF
TRBJ2-5	TRBV28	TRBD2	.	TGTGCCAGCAGTTTTTGGCTAGCGGGGGAGGAGACCCAGTACTTC	CASSFWLAGEETQYF
TRBJ1-2	TRBV7-6	TRBD1	few	TGTGCCAGCAGCTTGATGCAGGGGGCGGGAGACTATGGCTACACCTTC	CASSLMQGAGDYGYTF
TRBJ2-1	TRBV5-4	TRBD2	.	TGTGCCAGCAGCCTGGGACTAGCGGGGCCGAGCTCCTACAATGAGCAGTTCTTC	CASSLGLAGPSSYNEQFF
TRBJ2-1	TRBV28	.	.	TGTGCCAGCAGCCCCCCCCAATGGCGGGACATCTACAATGAGCAGTTCTTC	CASSPPQWRDIYNEQFF
TRBJ2-3	TRBV6-2/TRBV6-3	TRBD1	few	TGTGCCAGCAGTTACTACCTTTCACAGGGGATCCTTGGTGGTACGCAGTATTTT	CASSYYLSQGILGGTQYF
TRBJ2-1	TRBV20-1	TRBD2	few	TGCAGTGCTAGAGACCAGGGACTAGCGGGGGAACTATACAATGAGCAGTTCTTC	CSARDQGLAGELYNEQFF
TRBJ2-3	TRBV20-1	.	.	TGCAGTCCTCGTCAACCCAGCACAGATACGCAGTATTTT	CSPRQPSTDTQYF
TRBJ2-1	TRBV7-2	.	few	TGTGCCAGCAGCCTACCGTACAATGAGCGGTTCTTC	CASSLPYNERFF
TRBJ1-6	TRBV6-6	.	.	TGTGCCAGCAGTGGAGCCCGATGGGAGAGCTCCTATAATTCACCCCTCCACTTT	CASSGARWESSYNSPLHF
TRBJ2-5	TRBV7-9	TRBD1	.	TGTGTCAGCACCAACTCCCGGGACAGGGGGAGAGAGACCCAGTACTTC	CVSTNSRDRGRETQYF
TRBJ1-2	TRBV6-5	.	few	TGTGCCAGCAGTTACCTGGACAGCAACTATGGCTACACCTTC	CASSYLDSNYGYTF
TRBJ2-1	TRBV7-9	.	.	TGTGCCAGCAGCCGGGACCATGAGCAGTTCTTC	CASSRDHEQFF
TRBJ1-3	TRBV6-6	.	few	TGTGCCAGCACCGACGGCGGTCCTGGAAACACCATATATTTT	CASTDGGPGNTIYF
TRBJ1-2	TRBV29-1	TRBD1	.	TGCAGCGTTGCAGACAGGGGGAACTATGGCTACACCTTC	CSVADRGNYGYTF
TRBJ2-5	TRBV7-2	TRBD2	many	TGTGCCAGCAGCTTAGCGCTATTAGCGGGGGGGCCGGGGGAGACCCAGTACTTC	CASSLALLAGGPGETQYF
TRBJ1-4	TRBV7-9	TRBD1	many	TGTGCCAGCAGCTTAGGGCGGGACAGGGGTAACGAAAAACTGTTTTTT	CASSLGRDRGNEKLFF
TRBJ2-2	TRBV7-4	TRBD1	few	TGTGCCAGCAGCTCCTCCCGGGACAGGTCGAGCACCGGGGAGCTGTTTTTT	CASSSSRDRSSTGELFF
TRBJ2-1	TRBV7-9	.	.	TGTGCCAGCAGCCGAGGGGCAGATGAGCAGTTCTTC	CASSRGADEQFF
TRBJ1-1	TRBV12-3/TRBV12-4	TRBD1	.	TGTGCCAGCAGTTCCCCCGGACAGGGGATCACTGAAGCTTTCTTT	CASSSPGQGITEAFF
TRBJ2-1	TRBV7-9	TRBD2	.	TGTGCCAGCAGCCCGCATAGCGGGGGATCTTACAATGAGCAGTTCTTC	CASSPHSGGSYNEQFF
TRBJ1-4	TRBV7-2	.	.	TGTGCCAGCAGCTTGTTACATGGGGCTAATGAAAAACTGTTTTTT	CASSLLHGANEKLFF
TRBJ2-4	TRBV15	.	few	TGTGCCACCAGCAGACCAACTGCACACGGAGAAATAAAAAACATTCAGTACTTC	CATSRPTAHGEIKNIQYF
TRBJ2-5	TRBV6-1	TRBD1	few	TGTGCCAGCATCGGACAGGGGGCAGAGACCCAGTACTTC	CASIGQGAETQYF
TRBJ2-2	TRBV6-1	.	.	TGTGCCAGCAGTCCTTCAAGCGGCAACCCCGGGGAGCTGTTTTTT	CASSPSSGNPGELFF
TRBJ1-5	TRBV10-3	TRBD1	.	TGTGCCATCAGTGAGTCTGGGACAGGTAATCAGCCCCAGCATTTT	CAISESGTGNQPQHF
TRBJ2-3	TRBV9	.	.	TGTGCCAGCAGCGTAGTTGGACGGGGGCCAGCATTCACAGATACGCAGTATTTT	CASSVVGRGPAFTDTQYF
TRBJ1-1	TRBV6-5	TRBD1	few	TGTGCCAGCAGTGGATTCTACAGGACAGGAAGTGGGGCTTTCTTT	CASSGFYRTGSGAFF
TRBJ2-1	TRBV4-1	.	.	TGCGCCAGCAGCCAACTGAGCTTTCACAATGAGCAGTTCTTC	CASSQLSFHNEQFF
TRBJ2-4	TRBV15	.	few	TGTGCCACCAGCAGAGCTGCCAAAAACATTCAGTACTTC	CATSRAAKNIQYF
TRBJ2-3	TRBV6-6	.	.	TGTGCCAGCAGTGGATATGGAGATACGCAGTATTTT	CASSGYGDTQYF
TRBJ1-5	TRBV28	TRBD1	once	TGTGCCAGCAGTTTGAAGTATCGGGACAGGGTAGGCAATCAGCCCCAGCATTTT	CASSLKYRDRVGNQPQHF
TRBJ1-5	TRBV27	.	many	TGTGCCAGCAGTCGACCCAATCAGCCCCAGCATTTT	CASSRPNQPQHF
TRBJ2-3	TRBV7-3	TRBD2	many	TGTGCCAGCAGCTCCGGACTAGCGGGGGCCGCAGATACGCAGTATTTT	CASSSGLAGAADTQYF
TRBJ1-2	TRBV7-2	.	many	TGTGCCAGCAGCTTACCTGAAACAGACCCCTTCGGAGCTAACTATGGCTACACCTTC	CASSLPETDPFGANYGYTF
TRBJ2-1	TRBV7-6	.	many	TGTGCCAGCAGCTTAGTGGACGGGGGAAGCTCCTACAATGAGCAGTTCTTC	CASSLVDGGSSYNEQFF
TRBJ1-2	TRBV6-5	.	.	TGTGCCAGCAGCTTGGGGCTGGGGTCTGGCTACACCTTC	CASSLGLGSGYTF
TRBJ1-1	TRBV12-3/TRBV12-4	.	few	TGTGCCAGCAGTCCGGGACGCCTGGAACCTTTCTTT	CASSPGRLEPFF
TRBJ1-1	TRBV7-3	.	.	TGTGCCAGCAGCTTAAACGCCGCGTTAGGGGTCCACCTCACTGAAGCTTTCTTT	CASSLNAALGVHLTEAFF
TRBJ2-2	TRBV7-9	TRBD2	.	TGTGCCAGCAGCTCCCGGACTAGCGGGGAGCTGTTTTTT	CASSSRTSGELFF
TRBJ1-2	TRBV13	TRBD1	.	TGTGCCAGCAACCCTCCTACAGGGGATCCCTATGGCTACACCTTC	CASNPPTGDPYGYTF
TRBJ2-7	TRBV7-9	.	.	TGTGCCAGCACCACCGGGGGCGCTTACGAAGAGCAGTACTTC	CASTTGGAYEEQYF
TRBJ2-1	TRBV6-4	.	.	TGTGCCAGCAGTGACAGGGGACGAGGCAATGAGCAGTTCTTC	CASSDRGRGNEQFF